Given below is one T cell receptor (beta chain) in context. Antigen specificity is unknown. The sample is drawn from a study of graft-versus-host responses after intestinal transplantation. Study at large: Every recipient had anti-thymocyte globulin induction and 2 to 3 years of tacrolimus plus steroids. Broader study findings: Association was observed between peak circulating GvH clone levels and early post-transplant HvG declines. Allograft clonal ratios (graft-versus-host to host-versus-graft) were high in patients who had graft-donor T cell macrochimerism. Detection of GvH clones occurred in recipient marrow, and some had their first appearance in ileum or blood.

Here immunoSEQ multiplex PCR was the method, and the copy in TCRdb shows in-frame clones only, minus some. The sample holds about 100,000 clones, roughly 84% seen once. This clonotype was sampled from a human donor who was the organ donor for an intestinal transplant. The material was unstimulated CD4+ T cells sorted from spleen or lymph node cells, obtained before transplant.

This chain's CDR3 is CASSPPTGGSSYNSPLHF. As DNA, the CDR3 is TGTGCCAGCAGCCCCCCAACCGGCGGAAGCTCCTATAATTCACCCCTCCACTTT. V and J are TRBV13 and TRBJ1-6; D call uncertain. Per germline, CDR1 PRHDT and CDR2 FYEKMQ (reference sequence). CDR3 size: 18 residues. V lost 5 bases to trimming and J lost 0 bases, with 17 bases between them.